The 14 T cell receptor beta chains listed next were all sequenced from one sample in a study of cytomegalovirus exposure and HLA in healthy donors. The PCR contained 60 Vbeta and 13 Jbeta primers. Data came from immunoSEQ multiplex PCR; TCRdb stores just in-frame clones and leaves some out. This sample has about 120,000 clones, with 17% found just once. Sequenced sample: PBMCs. These receptors were obtained from a female donor in good health and CMV-seropositive.

The rearrangement uses TRBV7-8 and TRBJ2-7, with D unresolved. The ends were cut back, 6 bases at V and 4 bases at J, with 10 bases in the middle. This CDR3 contains 12 residues. Germline V lookup: CDR1 SGHVS, CDR2 FQNEAQ. The CDR3 coding sequence is TGTGCCAGCAGTCGCGGCGGTTACGAGCAGTACTTC. Protein: CASSRGGYEQYF.

This clone was observed a few times. The chain carries TRBV4-2 and TRBJ1-4, with D tentatively TRBD1 (5 bases). Trimming took 2 bases from V and 2 from J, leaving 12 bases between them. Looked up from germline, CDR1 is LGHNA and CDR2 is YNFKEQ. The CDR3 is 16 residues long. The CDR3 DNA follows: TGTGCCAGCAGCCAAAGGGGCGTGAGGACTAATGAAAAACTGTTTTTT. The encoded protein is CASSQRGVRTNEKLFF.

The chain combines TRBV29-1 with TRBJ2-3, with 7 nucleotides matching TRBD2. J gave up 0 bases and V 6 bases, and 12 bases lay outside the gene matches. Germline CDR1 reads SQVTM; CDR2 reads ANQGSEA. The CDR3 consists of 16 residues. CDR3 sequence: CSVAQRLAFSTDTQYF. For the CDR3, the DNA is TGCAGCGTGGCCCAAAGACTAGCTTTCAGCACAGATACGCAGTATTTT.

A remark on this clone: One end of the junction fails to match germline, which may point to a read error. The V and J genes are TRBV30 and TRBJ1-4, with D tentatively TRBD1 (5 bases). CDR1 and CDR2 (germline): GTSNPN, SVGIG (reference sequence). This CDR3 is built from 12 residues. The DNA for the CDR3 is TGTGCCTGGAGTAGTACAGGAATACCACCGATTTTT. This gives the protein CAWSSTGIPPIF.

This clone turned up a few times. This chain connects TRBV5-1 to TRBJ2-1; TRBD1 matches 7 bases. The length of the CDR3 is 15 residues. V shed 7 bases and J 5 bases; nucleotides not matched to a gene: 12. Germline V gene data show CDR1 as SGHRS and CDR2 as YFSETQ. The CDR3 sequence: CASVDLTGSNNEQFF. The CDR3 DNA reads as TGCGCCAGCGTCGATCTGACAGGGTCTAACAATGAGCAGTTCTTC.

This clone was counted only a few times. The rearrangement joins TRBV7-6 to TRBJ2-7, with a weak D call TRBD1 (6 bases). V was pared by 8 bases and J by 0 bases, with 11 bases between. CDR3 length equals 13 residues. Germline CDR1 is SGHVS and CDR2 is FNYEAQ. DNA for the CDR3: TGTGCCAGCGCTAGGACAGCCTCCTACGAGCAGTACTTC. Translation: CASARTASYEQYF.

This chain connects TRBV7-3 to TRBJ1-1; D is possibly TRBD1 (5 bases). Trimming removed 1 base from V and 3 bases from J, with 9 bases in between. Germline V gives CDR1 SGHTA, CDR2 FQGTGA. The CDR3 is 14 residues long. Here the CDR3 reads CASSLKWGDTEAFF. Written as DNA, the CDR3 is TGTGCCAGCAGCTTAAAGTGGGGGGACACTGAAGCTTTCTTT.

V and J are TRBV2 and TRBJ1-1, with 9 bases fitting TRBD1. The CDR3 spans 16 residues. CDR1 SNHLY and CDR2 FYNNEI come from the germline V gene. The V segment lost 6 bases and the J segment 0 bases; nucleotides outside the gene matches: 8. The CDR3 protein is CASSWGQGVMNTEAFF. The CDR3 DNA sequence: TGTGCCAGCAGCTGGGGACAGGGTGTAATGAACACTGAAGCTTTCTTT.

The chain is built from TRBV5-1 and TRBJ1-1; D not resolved. V was trimmed by 1 base and J by 5 bases, leaving 21 bases between them. This CDR3 is built from 17 residues. Germline CDR1 and CDR2: SGHRS and YFSETQ. CDR3: CASSLTAMGEGSTEAFF. Here the CDR3 DNA reads TGCGCCAGCAGCTTGACCGCGATGGGTGAGGGCTCGACTGAAGCTTTCTTT.

V usage is TRBV7-9 and J usage is TRBJ1-6; 7 nucleotides agree with TRBD1. Germline V gives CDR1 SEHNR, CDR2 FQNEAQ (reference sequence). V shed 6 bases and J 10 bases; nucleotides not matched to a gene: 6. The CDR3 has 13 amino acids. CDR3 bases: TGTGCCAGCAGTCAGACAGGGAGCTCACCCCTCCACTTT. Translating it yields CASSQTGSSPLHF.

The genes are TRBV5-1 and TRBJ2-4; perhaps TRBD2 as D (6 bases). This CDR3 is built from 16 residues. CDR1 and CDR2 (germline): SGHRS, YFSETQ. Between the trimmed V and J ends, which lost 0 bases and 9 bases, there was a span of 19 bases. CDR3 DNA: TGCGCCAGCAGCTTGGAAAAGGGACTGGGGAGCGGCATTCAGTACTTC. This gives the protein CASSLEKGLGSGIQYF.

This clone was counted a few times. The gene calls are TRBV28 and TRBJ1-1, with 10 bases that match TRBD1. V lost 6 bases to trimming and J lost 3 bases; unmatched junction nucleotides: 4. Germline CDR1 reads MDHEN; CDR2 reads SYDVKM. The CDR3 sequence is 14 residues long. The CDR3 DNA reads TGTGCCAGCAGACCGACAGGGGGCTACACTGAAGCTTTCTTT. The encoded protein is CASRPTGGYTEAFF.

The chain carries TRBV4-3 and TRBJ2-2; D perhaps matches TRBD1 (6 bases). This CDR3 region has 17 residues. The germline gives CDR1 LGHNA, CDR2 YSLEER. V was trimmed by 1 base and J by 1 base, leaving 13 bases between them. The CDR3 DNA follows: TGCGCCAGCAGCCAAGCTCACGGGACATTGAACACCGGGGAGCTGTTTTTT. Encoded protein: CASSQAHGTLNTGELFF.

This clone appeared a few times. The gene calls are TRBV6-1 and TRBJ2-1; D is possibly TRBD1 (6 bases). V was pared by 8 bases and J by 2 bases, with 10 bases between. This CDR3 has 13 residues. Looked up from germline, CDR1 is MNHNS and CDR2 is SASEGT. CDR3 nucleotides: TGTGCCAGCCTCGAGGGGGCCTACAATGAGCAGTTCTTC. The encoded protein is CASLEGAYNEQFF.